The 32 T cell receptor beta chains presented below share a single source sample, sequenced in a study of breast tumors, draining lymph nodes, adjacent tissues. TCRdb redid the calling of the multiplex PCR reads with MiXCR, one entry per CDR3 protein. This table has about 230,000 distinct CDR3 sequences, about 30% appearing once. The lymph nodes were axillary draining lymph nodes from breast cancer patients. Specimen: axillary lymph node tissue. The receptors shown here come from a female donor with breast cancer. Some clones in this sample may be carry-over from other donors' samples.

This clonotype was observed many times. The V and J genes are TRBV5-8 and TRBJ2-7; 8 bases map to TRBD1. This CDR3 is built from 14 residues. The V gene's germline CDR1 is SGHTS and CDR2 YDEGEE. V lost 6 bases to trimming and J lost 6 bases; unmatched junction nucleotides: 11. CDR3 DNA sequence: TGTGCCAGCATCAAGGACAGGGCCTATCGCGAGCAGTACTTC. It translates to CASIKDRAYREQYF.

This clonotype was seen just once. This sequence may be a read error, since a much larger clone differs from it by one base. This chain connects TRBV20-1 to TRBJ2-5, with 12 positions matching TRBD2. After removal of 6 bases from V and 7 bases from J, the junction contained 15 bases not matched to a gene. The CDR3 loop spans 16 amino acids. Per germline, CDR1 DFQATT and CDR2 SNEGSKA (reference sequence). The CDR3 is CSALARTSGAGGTQYF. CDR3 DNA sequence: TGCAGTGCCCTCGCCCGGACTAGCGGGGCTGGGGGGACCCAGTACTTC.

In regard to this clonotype: Mismatch with germline at one junction end may stem from a read error. The gene calls are TRBV6-5 and TRBJ2-2; a weak D match, TRBD2 (5 bases). The length of the CDR3 is 14 residues. The V gene's germline CDR1 is MNHEY and CDR2 SVGAGI. CDR3 amino acids: CTSKSRENTGELFF. The CDR3 bases are TGTACCAGCAAGTCCCGGGAAAACACCGGGGAGCTGTTTTTT.

This clonotype was counted at least ten times. The V and J genes are TRBV20-1 and TRBJ2-6; 8 bases agree with TRBD2. The V segment lost 6 bases and the J segment 2 bases; nucleotides outside the gene matches: 6. Germline V gives CDR1 DFQATT, CDR2 SNEGSKA (reference sequence). This CDR3 comprises 15 residues. The DNA for the CDR3 is TGCAGTGCCGACCCCGGGGGGGCTGGGGCCAACGTCCTGACTTTC. Its protein is CSADPGGAGANVLTF.

This clonotype appeared many times. The V and J genes are TRBV6-1 and TRBJ2-5; TRBD2 might be the D (5 bases). The V end was cut by 2 bases, the J end by 5 bases, with 15 bases between. Germline V CDR1 and CDR2: MNHNS, SASEGT. CDR3 length: 15 amino acids. CDR3 in DNA: TGTGCCAGCAGTGAAAGGAAAGCGGCTGGTGAGACCCAGTACTTC. Its protein product is CASSERKAAGETQYF.

This chain links TRBV6-5 with TRBJ1-1, with D possibly TRBD1 on 5 matching bases. Germline CDR1 is MNHEY and CDR2 is SVGAGI. The CDR3 contains 14 residues. The V gene lost 8 bases and the J gene lost 1 base, with 14 bases spanning the gap. In DNA, the CDR3 is TGTGCCAGCTGGAGGGGACGGCCGAACACTGAAGCTTTCTTT. This sequence encodes CASWRGRPNTEAFF.

Turning to this clonotype: A much more abundant neighbour one base away suggests this may be a read error. The CDR3 does not end in the conserved phenylalanine or tryptophan, so this is likely a read error. This rearrangement joins TRBV7-9 to TRBJ2-5; D gene uncertain. Germline assignment: CDR1 SEHNR and CDR2 FQNEAQ (reference sequence). The CDR3 is 14 residues long. The V gene lost 6 bases and the J gene lost 4 bases, with 15 bases spanning the gap. The DNA of the CDR3 is TGTGCCAGCAGACCCGTTGCGAGGTCAGAGACCCAGTACCTC. Translating gives CASRPVARSETQYL.

With respect to this clonotype: Given a much more abundant clone one base away, this may be a read error. The genes are TRBV5-1 and TRBJ2-7; D is unclear. From germline, CDR1 is SGHRS and CDR2 YFSETQ. The CDR3 sequence is 13 residues long. CDR3 loop: CASSLGVTYDQYF. The CDR3 nucleotides read TGCGCCAGCAGCTTAGGAGTAACCTACGACCAGTACTTC.

CDR3 residues: CSARDHGLAGGRAITDTQYF. The CDR3 DNA reads TGCAGTGCTAGAGATCATGGACTAGCGGGAGGACGGGCCATCACAGATACGCAGTATTTT. The chain links TRBV20-1 to TRBJ2-3; 14 positions match TRBD2. Per germline, CDR1 DFQATT and CDR2 SNEGSKA (reference sequence). There are 20 residues in the CDR3. V was pared by 0 bases and J by 2 bases, with 13 bases of the junction left unmatched.

This clonotype was seen at least ten times. This chain links TRBV6-1 with TRBJ2-7; D possibly uses TRBD1 or TRBD2 (5 bases each). The CDR3 has 15 residues. Between the trimmed V and J ends, which lost 2 bases and 4 bases, there was a span of 15 bases. Germline CDR1 is MNHNS and CDR2 is SASEGT. CDR3 residues: CASSEKDVEGYEQYF. DNA of the CDR3: TGTGCCAGCAGTGAAAAGGATGTCGAGGGGTACGAGCAGTACTTC.

This clonotype was detected many times. The rearrangement joins TRBV11-3 to TRBJ1-2; TRBD1 agrees at 8 bases. Germline CDR1 SGHNT, CDR2 YENEEA. This CDR3 is 15 amino acids long. The ends lost 5 bases at V and 5 bases at J; junction bases unmatched: 10. CDR3 sequence reads: CASSGDGDRLYGYTF. The CDR3 nucleotides are TGTGCCAGCAGCGGTGACGGGGACAGGCTTTATGGCTACACCTTC.

On this clonotype: A read error is possible here, since a much larger clone lies one base away. The chain employs TRBV6-1 and TRBJ2-7; D perhaps matches TRBD2 (5 bases). The germline V and J ends were trimmed by 11 bases and 2 bases, with 19 bases remaining between them. This CDR3 spans 14 amino acids. Germline V gene lookup returns CDR1 MNHNS and CDR2 SASEGT. The CDR3 nucleotides read TGTGCCGGCAAATCGTCAGCTAGCCCCTACGAGCAGTACTTC. Protein: CAGKSSASPYEQYF.

This chain uses TRBV20-1 with TRBJ2-5; D might be TRBD2 (5 bases). Germline CDR1 and CDR2: DFQATT and SNEGSKA (reference sequence). The CDR3 spans 9 residues. In DNA, the CDR3 is TGCAGCGTAGCGGAGACCCAGTACTTC. Protein sequence: CSVAETQYF.

This clonotype was counted ten times or more. This chain uses TRBV5-5 with TRBJ1-5; possibly TRBD1 for D (5 bases). Per germline, CDR1 SGHKS and CDR2 YYEKEE (reference sequence). This CDR3 is 14 amino acids long. The V and J ends lost 7 bases and 6 bases respectively, with 17 bases between them. The CDR3 protein is CASREAEGVQPQHF. The DNA for the CDR3 is TGTGCCAGCCGGGAGGCTGAAGGGGTTCAGCCCCAGCATTTT.

This clonotype was recorded many times. V gene TRBV2 combines with J gene TRBJ2-5; no clear D gene. Germline lookup yields CDR1 SNHLY and CDR2 FYNNEI. Trimming took 0 bases from V and 7 from J, leaving 9 bases between them. The CDR3 covers 13 residues. In nucleotides, the CDR3 is TGTGCCAGCAGTGAAGCGCTTTCCGGGACCCAGTACTTC. Its translation is CASSEALSGTQYF. The full variable domain, rest sourced from reference TRBV2 and TRBJ2-5, is EPEVTQTPSHQVTQMGQEVILRCVPISNHLYFYWYRQILGQKVEFLVSFYNNEISEKSEIFDDQFSVERPDGSNFTLKIRSTKLEDSAMYFCASSEALSGTQYFGPGTRLLVL.

In this sample, this clonotype turned up many times. This sequence joins TRBV5-6 and TRBJ2-2, with no clear D. This CDR3 has 16 amino acids. Germline V gene lookup returns CDR1 SGHDT and CDR2 YYEEEE. With 1 base removed from V and 2 bases from J, the gap between germline ends came to 12 bases. For the CDR3, the DNA is TGTGCCAGCAGCTTGTCCCTGGACCCAAACACCGGGGAGCTGTTTTTT. Residues: CASSLSLDPNTGELFF. The variable domain in full, completed from reference TRBV5-6 and TRBJ2-2, reads DAGVTQSPTHLIKTRGQQVTLRCSPKSGHDTVSWYQQALGQGPQFIFQYYEEEERQRGNFPDRFSGHQFPNYSSELNVNALLLGDSALYLCASSLSLDPNTGELFFGEGSRLTVL.

This clonotype has more than one count but fewer than ten. Given a much more abundant clone one base away, this may be a read error. V gene TRBV11-2 combines with J gene TRBJ2-7; 7 nucleotides align to TRBD2. Germline CDR1 SGHAT, CDR2 FQNNGV. Trimming cost V 5 bases and J 6 bases; bases outside gene matches: 13. The CDR3 has 15 residues. DNA of the CDR3: TGTGCCAGCAGCCCTAGACTAGCTCCAGTCAGCGAGCAGTACTTC. Translation gives CASSPRLAPVSEQYF. Filled out from reference TRBV11-2 and TRBJ2-7, the complete variable domain reads EAGVAQSPRYKIIEKRQSVAFWCNPISGHATLYWYQQILGQGPKLLIQFQNNGVVDDSQLPKDRFSAERLKGVDSTLKIQPAKLEDSAVYLCASSPRLAPVSEQYFGPGTRLTVT.

The table lists this clonotype with many counts. V gene TRBV7-9 combines with J gene TRBJ1-2; 10 bases match TRBD1. CDR1 is SEHNR, CDR2 FQNEAQ, per germline (reference sequence). This CDR3 region has 15 residues. The V segment lost 6 bases and the J segment 6 bases; nucleotides outside the gene matches: 10. CDR3 protein: CASRPTGGAGNGYTF. In DNA, the CDR3 is TGTGCCAGCAGGCCGACAGGGGGCGCGGGAAATGGCTACACCTTC.

This clonotype was observed at least ten times. The chain recombines TRBV9 with TRBJ2-7; D unclear. The CDR3 is 17 residues long. Between the trimmed V and J ends, which lost 5 bases and 3 bases, there was a span of 24 bases. The germline V gene encodes CDR1 SGDLS and CDR2 YYNGEE. This CDR3 reads CASRTLPYDGAIYEQYF. The CDR3 coding sequence is TGTGCCAGCAGAACCTTACCCTACGACGGAGCGATCTACGAGCAGTACTTC.

This clonotype has at least ten counts. The rearrangement links TRBV20-1 to TRBJ2-3, with unresolved D. Germline loops: CDR1 DFQATT, CDR2 SNEGSKA (reference sequence). V was clipped by 1 base and J by 2 bases, with 7 bases between them. The length of the CDR3 is 13 residues. CDR3 in amino acids: CSARAQITDTQYF. In nucleotides, the CDR3 is TGCAGTGCTAGAGCCCAAATCACAGATACGCAGTATTTT.

The count of this clonotype is one. The J gene is TRBJ2-3, the V gene TRBV20-1, with 12 bases identical to TRBD2. The CDR3 has 18 amino acids. In germline, CDR1 is DFQATT, CDR2 SNEGSKA (reference sequence). Trimming removed 0 bases from V and 11 bases from J; junction bases left unmatched: 18. CDR3 in amino acids: CSARDRGTPTSGSHEQYF. CDR3 bases: TGCAGTGCTAGAGATCGGGGGACCCCGACTAGCGGGAGCCATGAGCAGTATTTT.

This clonotype was found many times. The chain joins TRBV3-1 to TRBJ1-5; no definite D call. The CDR3 runs to 17 residues. The V gene lost 0 bases and the J gene lost 0 bases, with 12 bases spanning the gap. CDR1 and CDR2 from the germline V gene are LGHDT and YNNKEL (reference sequence). This chain's CDR3 is CASSQDSPGDSNQPQHF. CDR3 in DNA: TGTGCCAGCAGCCAAGATTCGCCGGGAGATAGCAATCAGCCCCAGCATTTT.

Details on this clonotype: This may come from a read error, since a much larger clone is one base off. The rearrangement joins TRBV5-1 to TRBJ2-5, with D possibly matching TRBD1 (5 bases). From germline, CDR1 is SGHRS and CDR2 YFSETQ. The length of the CDR3 is 14 residues. V gave up 0 bases and J gave up 3 bases, with 9 bases separating them. The CDR3 is CASSLGGWEETQYF. CDR3 DNA sequence: TGCGCCAGCAGCTTGGGGGGCTGGGAAGAGACCCAGTACTTC.

This clonotype came up many times. The CDR3, as DNA: TGTGCCAGCAGCCGAACGGTTGGGGGACAGCTAAGTGGCTACACCTTC. Protein sequence: CASSRTVGGQLSGYTF. V usage is TRBV13 and J usage is TRBJ1-2, with 7 positions matching TRBD1. The CDR3 runs 16 residues. With V trimmed by 5 bases and J by 7 bases, 16 bases remained unmatched. Germline V gene lookup returns CDR1 PRHDT and CDR2 FYEKMQ (reference sequence).

As concerns this clonotype: The conserved closing phenylalanine or tryptophan is absent in this CDR3, likely reflecting a read error. The DNA is left out, because the CDR3 cannot be placed on it with certainty; the CDR3 is given as TCRdb lists it. The rearrangement joins TRBV9 to TRBJ1-5; the table's TRBD1 call for D was not verified on the DNA. Germline-derived CDR1 and CDR2 are SGDLS and YYNGEE. The CDR3 numbers 14 amino acids, ends counted. CDR3 sequence reads: CASSVDGINQPLHL.

This clonotype was recorded at least ten times. J is TRBJ2-1 and V is TRBV7-2; 9 positions match TRBD2. The ends lost 1 base at V and 9 bases at J; junction bases unmatched: 7. This CDR3 is built from 15 residues. CDR1 and CDR2 (germline): SGHTA, FQGNSA. CDR3 loop: CASSLVGTSLSEQFF. As DNA, the CDR3 is TGTGCCAGCAGCTTAGTCGGGACTAGCCTATCTGAGCAGTTCTTC.

This clonotype was seen many times. The rearrangement links TRBV3-1 to TRBJ1-2; a weak D match, TRBD1 (6 bases). The V end lost 4 bases, the J end lost 3 bases, and 15 bases lay between the germline ends. CDR3 length: 15 amino acids. Germline loops: CDR1 LGHDT, CDR2 YNNKEL (reference sequence). CDR3: CASSLEGGLDYGYTF. The CDR3 DNA reads TGTGCCAGCAGCCTTGAGGGGGGCTTGGACTATGGCTACACCTTC. Based on the CDR3 plus reference TRBV3-1 and TRBJ1-2, the full variable domain is DTAVSQTPKYLVTQMGNDKSIKCEQNLGHDTMYWYKQDSKKFLKIMFSYNNKELIINETVPNRFSPKSPDKAHLNLHINSLELGDSAVYFCASSLEGGLDYGYTFGSGTRLTVV.

This clonotype has a count of ten or more. The J gene is TRBJ1-5, the V gene TRBV5-4; a weak D match, TRBD1 (6 bases). Trimming removed 4 bases from V and 5 bases from J, with 13 bases in between. Germline V CDR1 and CDR2: SGHNT, YYREEE (reference sequence). The length of the CDR3 is 14 residues. CDR3 amino acids: CASSNYGTYQPQHF. DNA of the CDR3: TGTGCCAGCAGCAATTACGGGACATATCAGCCCCAGCATTTT.

The chain is built from TRBV20-1 and TRBJ1-5; 10 positions match TRBD1. The V segment lost 4 bases and the J segment 4 bases; nucleotides outside the gene matches: 10. The germline CDR1 and CDR2 sequences are DFQATT and SNEGSKA (reference sequence). The CDR3 is 16 amino acids. This chain's CDR3 is CSAKEGRDRGNQPQHF. CDR3 DNA sequence: TGCAGTGCTAAGGAGGGGCGGGACAGGGGAAATCAGCCCCAGCATTTT.

A note on this clonotype: An end of the junction differs from the germline gene, which may be a read error. This chain links TRBV20-1 with TRBJ1-2, with 7 bases identical to TRBD1. The CDR3 runs to 11 residues. Germline CDR1 is DFQATT and CDR2 is SNEGSKA (reference sequence). The CDR3 sequence is CGARTGADYTF. CDR3 bases: TGCGGTGCCCGAACAGGGGCCGACTATACCTTC.

This clonotype came up many times. J is TRBJ2-1 and V is TRBV11-1; the D gene is possibly TRBD1 (6 bases). The germline V and J ends were trimmed by 1 base and 10 bases, with 11 bases remaining between them. CDR1 and CDR2 (germline): SGHAT, FQDESV (reference sequence). The CDR3 contains 13 residues. The CDR3 loop is CASSLDRDYEQFF. CDR3 sequence (DNA): TGTGCCAGCAGCTTAGACAGGGATTACGAGCAGTTCTTC.

This clonotype was counted at least ten times. The chain has TRBV9 and TRBJ2-7; 7 positions agree with TRBD1. The CDR3 sequence is 15 residues long. Germline assignment: CDR1 SGDLS and CDR2 YYNGEE. J lost 2 bases, V lost 2 bases, and 7 bases had no gene match. CDR3 protein: CASSVRDSGPYEQYF. CDR3 coding DNA: TGTGCCAGCAGCGTCCGGGACAGTGGCCCCTACGAGCAGTACTTC. Combining the CDR3 with reference TRBV9 and TRBJ2-7 gives the whole variable domain DSGVTQTPKHLITATGQRVTLRCSPRSGDLSVYWYQQSLDQGLQFLIQYYNGEERAKGNILERFSAQQFPDLHSELNLSSLELGDSALYFCASSVRDSGPYEQYFGPGTRLTVT.